The 15 T cell receptor beta chains below all came from one sample that was sequenced in a study of T-cell reconstitution after alpha-beta-depleted transplantation in children. During its preparation, the TCRbeta library received unique molecular identifiers. MiXCR, applied by TCRdb to the PCR reads, yields one record per CDR3 protein. Counted here are approximately 230,000 distinct CDR3 sequences, over 20% occurring once; the ten biggest clones make up roughly 2.6%. Here the sequenced sample was PBMCs, taken before TCRalphabeta/CD19-depleted stem cell transplant. Receptors were obtained from a girl between 2 and 10 years old with Fanconi anemia, due to receive a stem cell transplant.

The chain is built from TRBV10-3 and TRBJ1-2, with 10 bases lining up with TRBD1. The CDR3 sequence is 17 residues long. V shed 0 bases and J 0 bases; nucleotides not matched to a gene: 4. Per germline, CDR1 ENHRY and CDR2 SYGVKD. The CDR3 region is CAISESETGGSNYGYTF. The CDR3 nucleotides are TGTGCCATCAGTGAGTCAGAGACAGGGGGCTCTAACTATGGCTACACCTTC.

A few counts support this clonotype. The chain couples TRBV25-1 to TRBJ2-3; D is perhaps TRBD2 (6 bases). The CDR3 length is 15 residues. CDR1 is MGHDK and CDR2 is SYGVNS in the germline V gene. The V and J ends lost 2 bases and 3 bases respectively, with 12 bases between them. The CDR3 coding sequence is TGTGCCAGCAGTGAAGGGCTAGCGAGAACAGATACGCAGTATTTT. It translates to CASSEGLARTDTQYF.

This clonotype has ten or more counts. V gene TRBV14 combines with J gene TRBJ2-5, with D unresolved. CDR1 is SGHDN and CDR2 is FVKESK in the germline V gene. The CDR3 length is 14 residues. The ends were cut back, 1 base at V and 2 bases at J, with 8 bases in the middle. Here the CDR3 DNA reads TGTGCCAGCAGCCAAGTTCGTCGTCAAGAGACCCAGTACTTC. It codes for CASSQVRRQETQYF.

Worth noting for this clonotype: A much larger clone differs from this one at a single base, so this may be a read error. The V and J genes are TRBV20-1 and TRBJ1-5; no firm D call. CDR3 length: 15 amino acids. The germline V gene has CDR1 DFQATT and CDR2 SNEGSKA (reference sequence). V was clipped by 6 bases and J by 1 base, with 16 bases between them. CDR3 sequence reads: CSAAIPLGSNQPQHF. Here the CDR3 DNA reads TGCAGTGCCGCAATACCCCTCGGGAGCAATCAGCCCCAGCATTTT.

This clonotype was detected ten times or more. The chain combines TRBV20-1 with TRBJ2-7; the match to TRBD2 covers 14 bases. CDR1 DFQATT and CDR2 SNEGSKA come from the germline V gene (reference sequence). This CDR3 region has 16 residues. The V segment lost 3 bases and the J segment 5 bases; nucleotides outside the gene matches: 9. Here the CDR3 reads CSASDTGTSGSDEQYF. CDR3 DNA sequence: TGCAGTGCTAGTGATACCGGGACTAGCGGGAGCGACGAGCAGTACTTC.

The CDR3 DNA follows: TGTGCCAGCTCGGTCCCCGGACTTTCCTACGAGCAGTACTTC. Its translation: CASSVPGLSYEQYF. This chain connects TRBV18 to TRBJ2-7; possibly TRBD2 for D (5 bases). Trimming took 6 bases from V and 1 from J, leaving 13 bases between them. Per germline, CDR1 KGHSH and CDR2 LQKENI. The CDR3 length is 14 residues.

V and J are TRBV11-2 and TRBJ2-7; possibly TRBD1 for D (6 bases). Trimming pared 4 bases from V and 2 bases from J, leaving 27 bases between. This CDR3 comprises 19 residues. Germline CDR1 is SGHAT and CDR2 is FQNNGV. CDR3: CASSSQRSNWDTLPYEQYF. Written as DNA, the CDR3 is TGTGCCAGCAGCTCCCAGAGGTCTAATTGGGACACGCTGCCCTACGAGCAGTACTTC.

The chain carries TRBV20-1 and TRBJ2-3, with D possibly TRBD2 on 6 matching bases. Trimming left V 2 bases short and J 3 bases short, with 9 bases between. From germline, CDR1 is DFQATT and CDR2 SNEGSKA (reference sequence). The CDR3 contains 13 residues. This CDR3 reads CSARKLATDTQYF. CDR3 sequence (DNA): TGCAGTGCTAGAAAACTAGCAACAGATACGCAGTATTTT.

The chain uses TRBV5-1 and TRBJ2-7; a weak D match, TRBD1 (6 bases). The CDR3 runs to 12 residues. V lost 7 bases to trimming and J lost 0 bases, with 8 bases between them. Germline-derived CDR1 and CDR2 are SGHRS and YFSETQ. The DNA of the CDR3 is TGCGCCAGCCGGGACACCTCCTACGAGCAGTACTTC. Translated, it gives CASRDTSYEQYF.

In this sample, this clonotype turned up many times. This chain connects TRBV29-1 to TRBJ2-5, with TRBD1 matching 7 bases. Trimming cost V 4 bases and J 5 bases; bases outside gene matches: 13. Germline values: CDR1 SQVTM, CDR2 ANQGSEA. The CDR3 length is 15 residues. The CDR3 bases are TGCAGCGTTGTGCTGTACAGGGGATTAGGGGAGACCCAGTACTTC. Its translation: CSVVLYRGLGETQYF.

This clonotype was seen only a few times. V usage is TRBV11-3 and J usage is TRBJ2-6; possible D gene TRBD2, 5 bases. Germline loops: CDR1 SGHNT, CDR2 YENEEA. V gave up 5 bases and J gave up 1 base, with 15 bases separating them. The CDR3 length is 17 residues. The CDR3 DNA reads TGTGCCAGCAGCCGGCGACACGGGGAGTCTGGGGCCAACGTCCTGACTTTC. Translating it yields CASSRRHGESGANVLTF.

The table lists this clonotype with a few counts. This chain joins TRBV20-1 and TRBJ1-5; D is unclear. The CDR3 runs to 17 residues. Per germline, CDR1 DFQATT and CDR2 SNEGSKA (reference sequence). V was trimmed by 6 bases and J by 2 bases, leaving 23 bases between them. The CDR3 is CSALGIRAALRNQPQHF. In nucleotides, the CDR3 is TGCAGTGCCCTGGGTATCCGGGCCGCTTTGCGCAATCAGCCCCAGCATTTT.

The table lists this clonotype with a few counts. CDR3 nucleotide sequence: TGTGCCAGCAGGGCACGAGGGGGGAACACCGGGGAGCTGTTTTTT. As protein: CASRARGGNTGELFF. This chain connects TRBV12-3 or TRBV12-4 to TRBJ2-2, with a tentative D call TRBD1 (6 bases). V lost 6 bases, J lost 1 base, and 12 bases lay in between. The length of the CDR3 is 15 residues.

The chain combines TRBV5-8 with TRBJ1-4, with TRBD1 as a possible D gene (6 bases). Germline V gene sequence: CDR1 SGHTS, CDR2 YDEGEE. Trimming took off 1 base at V and 8 bases at J, with 12 bases between the two ends. The CDR3 loop spans 14 amino acids. In nucleotides, the CDR3 is TGTGCCAGCAGCTTGAGGGGGGGAGACGAAAAACTGTTTTTT. The encoded protein is CASSLRGGDEKLFF. The full variable domain, in which reference TRBV5-8 and TRBJ1-4 provide the parts outside the CDR3, is EAGVTQSPTHLIKTRGQQATLRCSPISGHTSVYWYQQALGLGLQFLLWYDEGEERNRGNFPPRFSGRQFPNYSSELNVNALELEDSALYLCASSLRGGDEKLFFGSGTQLSVL.

The CDR3 reads CASSLPRDSGSGNTIYF. In nucleotides, the CDR3 is TGTGCCAGCAGCTTACCCCGGGACAGTGGCTCTGGAAACACCATATATTTT. The V call is TRBV7-8, the J call TRBJ1-3; TRBD1 aligns across 7 bases. In germline, CDR1 is SGHVS, CDR2 FQNEAQ. Germline trimming cut 2 bases from V and 0 bases from J; bases unmatched to any gene: 7. The CDR3 has 17 amino acids.